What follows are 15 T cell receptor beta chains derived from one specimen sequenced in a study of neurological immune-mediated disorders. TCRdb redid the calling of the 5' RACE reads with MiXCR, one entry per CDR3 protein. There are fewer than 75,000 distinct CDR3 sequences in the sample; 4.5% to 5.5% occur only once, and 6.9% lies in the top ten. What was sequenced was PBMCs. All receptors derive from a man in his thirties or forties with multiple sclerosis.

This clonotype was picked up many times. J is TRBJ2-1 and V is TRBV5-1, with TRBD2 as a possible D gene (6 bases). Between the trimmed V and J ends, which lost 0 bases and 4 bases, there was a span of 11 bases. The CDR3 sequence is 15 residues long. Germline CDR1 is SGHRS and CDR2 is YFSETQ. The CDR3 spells CASSLEPGVYNEQFF. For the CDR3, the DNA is TGCGCCAGCAGCTTGGAGCCGGGGGTATACAATGAGCAGTTCTTC.

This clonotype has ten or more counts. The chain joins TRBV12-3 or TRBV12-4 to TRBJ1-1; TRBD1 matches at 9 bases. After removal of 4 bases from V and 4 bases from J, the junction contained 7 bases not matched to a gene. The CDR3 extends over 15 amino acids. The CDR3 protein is CASSSDTGGSTEAFF. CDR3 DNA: TGTGCCAGCAGTTCCGACACAGGGGGCAGCACTGAAGCTTTCTTT.

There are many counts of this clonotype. CDR3 in amino acids: CASSRITGLEQYF. DNA for the CDR3: TGTGCCAGCAGCCGCATCACGGGGCTCGAGCAGTACTTC. This sequence joins TRBV7-2 and TRBJ2-7; possibly TRBD1 or TRBD2 for D (5 bases each). The CDR3 loop spans 13 amino acids. The V gene lost 5 bases and the J gene lost 6 bases, with 14 bases spanning the gap. The germline V gene has CDR1 SGHTA and CDR2 FQGNSA.

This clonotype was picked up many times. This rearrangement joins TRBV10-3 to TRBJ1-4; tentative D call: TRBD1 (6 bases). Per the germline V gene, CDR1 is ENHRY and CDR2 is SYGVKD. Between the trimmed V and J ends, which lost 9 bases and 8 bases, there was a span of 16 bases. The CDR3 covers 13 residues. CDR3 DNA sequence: TGTGCCATTGGCAGGGGAGCAAGGGAAAAACTGTTTTTT. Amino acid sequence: CAIGRGAREKLFF.

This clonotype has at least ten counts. Written as DNA, the CDR3 is TGCAGTGCTAGAGATCGCGTAACAGCTCAAGAGACCCAGTACTTC. This translates into CSARDRVTAQETQYF. The chain carries TRBV20-1 and TRBJ2-5; D gene uncertain. Trimming took 0 bases from V and 2 from J, leaving 13 bases between them. Germline lookup yields CDR1 DFQATT and CDR2 SNEGSKA (reference sequence). The CDR3 runs 15 residues.

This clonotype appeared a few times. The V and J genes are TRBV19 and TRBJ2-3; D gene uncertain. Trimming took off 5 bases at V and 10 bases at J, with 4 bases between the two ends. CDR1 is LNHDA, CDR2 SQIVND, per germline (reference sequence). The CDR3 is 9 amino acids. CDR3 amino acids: CASSGAQYF. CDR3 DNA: TGTGCCAGTAGTGGTGCGCAGTATTTT.

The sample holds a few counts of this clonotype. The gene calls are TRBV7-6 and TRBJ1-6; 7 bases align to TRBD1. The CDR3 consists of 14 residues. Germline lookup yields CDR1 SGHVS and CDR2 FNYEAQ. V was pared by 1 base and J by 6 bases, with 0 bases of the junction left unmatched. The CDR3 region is CASSLGDSNSPLHF. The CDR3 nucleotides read TGTGCCAGCAGCTTAGGGGACAGTAATTCACCCCTCCACTTT. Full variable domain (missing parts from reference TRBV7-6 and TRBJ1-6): GAGVSQSPRYKVTKRGQDVALRCDPISGHVSLYWYRQALGQGPEFLTYFNYEAQQDKSGLPNDRFSAERPEGSISTLTIQRTEQRDSAMYRCASSLGDSNSPLHFGNGTRLTVT.

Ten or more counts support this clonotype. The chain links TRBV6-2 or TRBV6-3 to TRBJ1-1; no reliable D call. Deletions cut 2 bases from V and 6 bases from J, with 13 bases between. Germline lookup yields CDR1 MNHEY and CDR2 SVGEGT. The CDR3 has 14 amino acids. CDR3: CASSYGPGGAEAFF. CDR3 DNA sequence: TGTGCCAGCAGTTACGGTCCGGGTGGGGCTGAAGCTTTCTTT.

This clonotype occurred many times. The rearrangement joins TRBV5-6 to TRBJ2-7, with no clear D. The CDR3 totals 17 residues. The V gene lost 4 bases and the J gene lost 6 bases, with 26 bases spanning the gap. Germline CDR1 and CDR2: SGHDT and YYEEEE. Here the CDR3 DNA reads TGTGCCAGCAGCCCCCTGCGCTTTCGAGGACGTCTCATCGAGCAGTACGTC. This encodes CASSPLRFRGRLIEQYV.

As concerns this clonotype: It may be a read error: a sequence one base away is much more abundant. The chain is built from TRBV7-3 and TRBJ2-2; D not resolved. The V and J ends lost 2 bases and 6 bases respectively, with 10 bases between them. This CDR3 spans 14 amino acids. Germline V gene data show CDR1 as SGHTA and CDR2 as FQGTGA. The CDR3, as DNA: TGTGCCAGCAGCTTAGGGAAGGGTCCCGGGGAGCTGTTTTTT. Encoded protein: CASSLGKGPGELFF.

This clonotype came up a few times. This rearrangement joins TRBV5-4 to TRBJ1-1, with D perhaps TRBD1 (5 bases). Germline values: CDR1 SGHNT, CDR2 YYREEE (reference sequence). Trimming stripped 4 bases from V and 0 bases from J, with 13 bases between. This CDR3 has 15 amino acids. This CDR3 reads CASSLPGRLNTEAFF. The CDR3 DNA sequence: TGTGCCAGCAGCCTACCGGGACGGTTGAACACTGAAGCTTTCTTT.

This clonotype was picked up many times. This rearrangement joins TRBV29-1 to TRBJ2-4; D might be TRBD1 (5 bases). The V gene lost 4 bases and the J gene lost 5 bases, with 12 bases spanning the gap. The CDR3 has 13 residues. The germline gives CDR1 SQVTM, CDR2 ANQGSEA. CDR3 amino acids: CSVVGQYQNIQYF. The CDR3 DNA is TGCAGCGTTGTGGGGCAGTATCAAAACATTCAGTACTTC.

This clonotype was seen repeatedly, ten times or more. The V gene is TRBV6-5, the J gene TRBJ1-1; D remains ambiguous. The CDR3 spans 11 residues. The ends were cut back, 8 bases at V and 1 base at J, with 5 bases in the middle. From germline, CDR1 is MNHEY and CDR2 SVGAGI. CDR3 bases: TGTGCCAGCCGAAGGAACACTGAAGCTTTCTTT. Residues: CASRRNTEAFF.

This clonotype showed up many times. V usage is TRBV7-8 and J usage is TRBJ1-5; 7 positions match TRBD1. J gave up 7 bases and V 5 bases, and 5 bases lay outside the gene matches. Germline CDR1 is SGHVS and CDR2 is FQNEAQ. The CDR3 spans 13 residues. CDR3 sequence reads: CASSPDRTQPQHF. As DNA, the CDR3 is TGTGCCAGCAGCCCGGACAGGACCCAGCCCCAGCATTTT.

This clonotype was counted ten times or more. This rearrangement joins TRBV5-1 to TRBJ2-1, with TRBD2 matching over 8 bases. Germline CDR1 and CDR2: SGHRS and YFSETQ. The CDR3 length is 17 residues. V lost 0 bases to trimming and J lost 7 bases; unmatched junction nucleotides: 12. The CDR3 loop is CASSLDGGGRPENEQFF. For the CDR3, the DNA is TGCGCCAGCAGCTTGGACGGCGGGGGGCGCCCAGAGAATGAGCAGTTCTTC.